One and the same sample provided the 31 T cell receptor beta chains below, sequenced in a study of T cell repertoires in cytomegalovirus infection. TCRdb independently ran MiXCR on the reads; one entry per CDR3 protein. The data hold approximately 750,000 distinct CDR3 sequences, with 35% to 45% observed a single time. The sequenced material came from PBMCs. The receptors were gathered from a human donor in good health (CMV status not recorded). Some clones in this sample may be carry-over from other donors' samples.

This chain joins TRBV7-8 and TRBJ1-2; D is undetermined. Germline V lookup: CDR1 SGHVS, CDR2 FQNEAQ. The CDR3 runs 15 residues. Trimming cost V 1 base and J 4 bases, with 13 bases left between them. CDR3 sequence (DNA): TGTGCCAGCAGCTTAGGTAGCCAAGCAGCCTATGGCTACACCTTC. Translated: CASSLGSQAAYGYTF. Full variable domain (remainder filled in from reference TRBV7-8 and TRBJ1-2): GAGVSQSPRYKVAKRGQDVALRCDPISGHVSLFWYQQALGQGPEFLTYFQNEAQLDKSGLPSDRFFAERPEGSVSTLKIQRTQQEDSAVYLCASSLGSQAAYGYTFGSGTRLTVV.

This clonotype was found a few times. V and J are TRBV6-5 and TRBJ1-5; tentative D call: TRBD1 (5 bases). Germline V gene data show CDR1 as MNHEY and CDR2 as SVGAGI. This CDR3 spans 16 amino acids. V was shortened by 2 bases and J by 1 base, with 12 bases between the two germline ends. The CDR3 loop reads CASSYGTPGSNQPQHF. Written as DNA, the CDR3 is TGTGCCAGCAGTTACGGGACGCCTGGGAGCAATCAGCCCCAGCATTTT.

This clonotype occurred many times. V and J are TRBV7-2 and TRBJ1-5; D remains unclear. Germline-derived CDR1 and CDR2 are SGHTA and FQGNSA. This CDR3 is 14 amino acids long. The V and J ends lost 5 bases and 2 bases respectively, with 10 bases between them. In nucleotides, the CDR3 is TGTGCCAGCAGCCCCCGTCTGGGCAATCAGCCCCAGCATTTT. Protein sequence: CASSPRLGNQPQHF.

This clonotype was detected only a few times. The chain employs TRBV6-1 and TRBJ1-1; TRBD1 is a possible D gene (5 bases). The CDR3 is made up of 13 amino acids. Looked up from germline, CDR1 is MNHNS and CDR2 is SASEGT. V was clipped by 1 base and J by 6 bases, with 9 bases between them. The CDR3 here is CASSEVVGAEAFF. For the CDR3, the DNA is TGTGCCAGCAGTGAAGTTGTAGGGGCTGAAGCTTTCTTT.

Details on this clonotype: Given the absence of the conserved phenylalanine or tryptophan at the CDR3 end, a read error is likely. This chain uses TRBV6-1 with TRBJ1-2; 9 positions match TRBD1. The CDR3 is 15 amino acids. The trim removed 8 bases at V and 1 base at J, leaving 8 bases unmatched. Germline assignment: CDR1 MNHNS and CDR2 SASEGT. The CDR3 region has the DNA TGTGCCAGCGTTCCACAGGGGGCTTTTAACTATGGCTACACCTTA. Its translation: CASVPQGAFNYGYTL.

The V gene is TRBV28, the J gene TRBJ2-3, with TRBD1 matching 8 bases. This CDR3 has 16 amino acids. V shed 8 bases and J 0 bases; nucleotides not matched to a gene: 10. Germline V CDR1 and CDR2: MDHEN, SYDVKM. Here the CDR3 reads CASVPTGTGSTDTQYF. The CDR3 DNA reads as TGTGCCAGCGTCCCTACCGGGACAGGCAGCACAGATACGCAGTATTTT.

This clonotype was counted between two and nine times. The gene calls are TRBV5-6 and TRBJ2-1; TRBD2 is a possible D gene (6 bases). The CDR3 has 13 residues. V was pared by 7 bases and J by 0 bases, with 8 bases between. CDR1 and CDR2 (germline): SGHDT, YYEEEE. The CDR3 loop reads CASRDFSYNEQFF. CDR3 nucleotides: TGTGCCAGCCGGGACTTCTCCTACAATGAGCAGTTCTTC.

This clonotype was observed a few times. The chain employs TRBV11-2 and TRBJ1-2; 8 positions match TRBD1. The germline V gene has CDR1 SGHAT and CDR2 FQNNGV. V shed 5 bases, J shed 7 bases, and the junction held 6 bases outside the gene matches. There are 13 residues in the CDR3. CDR3 DNA sequence: TGTGCCAGCAGCCCCGACAGGGGTGGTGGCTACACCTTC. Translating it yields CASSPDRGGGYTF.

This chain joins TRBV6-1 and TRBJ2-7; TRBD1 matches at 7 bases. V was pared by 6 bases and J by 1 base, with 6 bases of the junction left unmatched. CDR1 and CDR2 (germline): MNHNS, SASEGT. The CDR3 is 14 residues long. The DNA of the CDR3 is TGTGCCAGCAGGCATACAGGGGTTTCCTACGAGCAGTACTTC. Protein product: CASRHTGVSYEQYF.

J is TRBJ2-1 and V is TRBV5-6, with a tentative D call TRBD1 (6 bases). Germline CDR1 SGHDT, CDR2 YYEEEE. The CDR3 spans 12 residues. The V end lost 0 bases, the J end lost 15 bases, and 13 bases lay between the germline ends. CDR3 loop: CASSLGVGAVFF. Here the CDR3 DNA reads TGTGCCAGCAGCTTGGGGGTGGGGGCGGTGTTCTTC.

This clonotype has a count of ten or more. The chain carries TRBV7-8 and TRBJ1-1; unclear D gene. Deletions cut 5 bases from V and 0 bases from J, with 7 bases between. Germline V lookup: CDR1 SGHVS, CDR2 FQNEAQ. This CDR3 is 13 amino acids long. CDR3 in amino acids: CASSRQMNTEAFF. The CDR3 DNA reads TGTGCCAGCAGCCGCCAGATGAACACTGAAGCTTTCTTT. The full variable domain, rest sourced from reference TRBV7-8 and TRBJ1-1, is GAGVSQSPRYKVAKRGQDVALRCDPISGHVSLFWYQQALGQGPEFLTYFQNEAQLDKSGLPSDRFFAERPEGSVSTLKIQRTQQEDSAVYLCASSRQMNTEAFFGQGTRLTVV.

The rearrangement joins TRBV5-1 to TRBJ2-1; weak D call: TRBD1 (5 bases). The germline CDR1 and CDR2 sequences are SGHRS and YFSETQ. V was cut by 5 bases and J by 2 bases, with 11 bases left in between. The CDR3 length is 14 residues. CDR3 in amino acids: CASRAGLAYNEQFF. In DNA, the CDR3 is TGCGCCAGCAGAGCAGGGCTCGCCTACAATGAGCAGTTCTTC.

The J gene is TRBJ1-6, the V gene TRBV20-1; D may be TRBD1 (5 bases). This CDR3 has 15 amino acids. Trimming removed 6 bases from V and 5 bases from J, with 17 bases in between. Germline CDR1 and CDR2: DFQATT and SNEGSKA (reference sequence). CDR3 sequence: CSATSQRQNNSPLHF. The CDR3 nucleotides read TGCAGTGCCACATCCCAACGACAGAATAATTCACCCCTCCACTTT.

This clonotype has more than one count but fewer than ten. The V call is TRBV27, the J call TRBJ2-5; 8 bases are shared with TRBD1. The CDR3 is 15 residues long. The J segment lost 0 bases and the V segment lost 4 bases, leaving 4 bases of the junction unmatched. Germline CDR1 reads MNHEY; CDR2 reads SMNVEV (reference sequence). CDR3 sequence (DNA): TGTGCCAGCAGTTGGGGACAGGCGGACCAAGAGACCCAGTACTTC. Amino acids: CASSWGQADQETQYF.

The rearrangement joins TRBV12-3 or TRBV12-4 to TRBJ2-2, with D unresolved. Between the trimmed V and J ends, which lost 4 bases and 0 bases, there was a span of 9 bases. This CDR3 has 15 residues. The CDR3 protein is CASSSGRSNTGELFF. CDR3 nucleotides: TGTGCCAGCAGTTCGGGCAGGTCGAACACCGGGGAGCTGTTTTTT.

This clonotype turned up a few times. The chain combines TRBV12-3 or TRBV12-4 with TRBJ2-5; 7 bases agree with TRBD1. The V gene end was trimmed by 5 bases and the J gene end by 1 base; junction bases not matched to a gene: 10. The CDR3 spans 16 residues. In DNA form, the CDR3 reads TGTGCCAGCAGTCCCCGATTCGACAGGGTCCAAGAGACCCAGTACTTC. This sequence encodes CASSPRFDRVQETQYF.

This clonotype was observed a few times. The rearrangement links TRBV12-3 or TRBV12-4 to TRBJ2-5, with D perhaps matching TRBD2 (5 bases). This CDR3 is built from 13 residues. V shed 6 bases and J shed 5 bases, with 13 bases lying between them. CDR3 in DNA: TGTGCCAGCAGCCCCGACGGGGAGGAGACCCAGTACTTC. It encodes CASSPDGEETQYF.

This clonotype was recorded once. The gene calls are TRBV6-2 or TRBV6-3 and TRBJ2-7; TRBD1 matches at 8 bases. V lost 0 bases, J lost 4 bases, and 8 bases stayed unmatched. The CDR3 is made up of 16 amino acids. The germline gives CDR1 MNHEY, CDR2 SVGEGT. The CDR3 reads CASSYSEAGGEYEQYF. The CDR3 nucleotides read TGTGCCAGCAGTTACTCCGAGGCAGGGGGCGAGTACGAGCAGTACTTC.

This clonotype was detected only a few times. The chain uses TRBV19 and TRBJ2-1, with TRBD2 matching over 7 bases. The CDR3 sequence is 16 residues long. In germline, CDR1 is LNHDA, CDR2 SQIVND (reference sequence). V trimming: 9 bases; J trimming: 7 bases; junction bases outside the gene matches: 18. CDR3 nucleotides: TGTGCCAGACAAACCCCCGGGACTACGGGGCGGAATGAGCAGTTCTTC. Its translation is CARQTPGTTGRNEQFF. Looking up the rest from reference TRBV19 and TRBJ2-1 gives the full variable domain: DGGITQSPKYLFRKEGQNVTLSCEQNLNHDAMYWYRQDPGQGLRLIYYSQIVNDFQKGDIAEGYSVSREKKESFPLTVTSAQKNPTAFYLCARQTPGTTGRNEQFFGPGTRLTVL.

The chain uses TRBV29-1 and TRBJ2-2; D perhaps matches TRBD2 (6 bases). The germline V gene has CDR1 SQVTM and CDR2 ANQGSEA. Trimming cost V 6 bases and J 4 bases, with 12 bases left between them. The CDR3 runs to 13 residues. The CDR3 sequence: CSVRAGRTGELFF. CDR3 in DNA: TGCAGCGTGCGGGCGGGACGCACCGGGGAGCTGTTTTTT.

This sequence joins TRBV7-6 and TRBJ2-3; D uncertain. Trimming shortened V by 2 bases and J by 6 bases, and 6 bases separated the two germline ends. CDR1 and CDR2 from the germline V gene are SGHVS and FNYEAQ. The CDR3 runs to 12 residues. The CDR3 nucleotides are TGTGCCAGCAGCTTAACACAGGATACGCAGTATTTT. It specifies CASSLTQDTQYF.

This clonotype occurred a few times. V usage is TRBV28 and J usage is TRBJ2-6; no reliable D call. The CDR3 loop spans 14 amino acids. Germline loops: CDR1 MDHEN, CDR2 SYDVKM. V was shortened by 5 bases and J by 1 base, with 6 bases between the two germline ends. CDR3 loop: CASSALSGANVLTF. CDR3 in DNA: TGTGCCAGCAGTGCTCTGTCTGGGGCCAACGTCCTGACTTTC.

The chain joins TRBV20-1 to TRBJ1-2; no clear D gene. The length of the CDR3 is 13 residues. Trimming took 4 bases from V and 0 from J, leaving 9 bases between them. In germline, CDR1 is DFQATT, CDR2 SNEGSKA (reference sequence). The chain's CDR3 is CSATGPTNYGYTF. CDR3 nucleotides: TGCAGTGCTACCGGGCCAACTAACTATGGCTACACCTTC.

The gene calls are TRBV2 and TRBJ2-1; no clear D gene. CDR1 is SNHLY and CDR2 is FYNNEI in the germline V gene. CDR3 size: 12 residues. Trimming stripped 7 bases from V and 6 bases from J, with 10 bases between. DNA for the CDR3: TGTGCCAGCACCGCGGCGGCCAATGAGCAGTTCTTC. Its protein product is CASTAAANEQFF.

The V gene is TRBV18, the J gene TRBJ2-2, with unresolved D. The CDR3 has 17 residues. Germline values: CDR1 KGHSH, CDR2 LQKENI. V shed 4 bases and J shed 0 bases, with 15 bases lying between them. CDR3 amino acids: CASSRTPQISNTGELFF. Written as DNA, the CDR3 is TGTGCCAGCTCACGGACCCCGCAAATCTCGAACACCGGGGAGCTGTTTTTT.

In the case of this clonotype: At one end, the junction sequence differs from germline, possibly due to a read error. The chain is built from TRBV12-3 or TRBV12-4 and TRBJ1-5; D is unclear. This CDR3 has 12 amino acids. The CDR3 DNA sequence: TGTGCCAGCAGCATAAGTAATCAGCCCCAGCGTTTT. As protein: CASSISNQPQRF.

The chain joins TRBV5-6 to TRBJ1-5, with 9 bases aligning to TRBD1. CDR1 is SGHDT, CDR2 YYEEEE, per germline. The CDR3 is 17 amino acids. J lost 4 bases, V lost 1 base, and 9 bases had no gene match. The CDR3 coding sequence is TGTGCCAGCAGCTTGCGCCCCGACAGGGGGTTAAATCAGCCCCAGCATTTT. Protein product: CASSLRPDRGLNQPQHF. The full variable domain, completed using reference TRBV5-6 and TRBJ1-5, is DAGVTQSPTHLIKTRGQQVTLRCSPKSGHDTVSWYQQALGQGPQFIFQYYEEEERQRGNFPDRFSGHQFPNYSSELNVNALLLGDSALYLCASSLRPDRGLNQPQHFGDGTRLSIL.

This rearrangement joins TRBV11-2 to TRBJ1-2; tentatively, D is TRBD1 (5 bases). Per germline, CDR1 SGHAT and CDR2 FQNNGV. This CDR3 region has 13 residues. V was trimmed by 5 bases and J by 8 bases, leaving 15 bases between them. CDR3: CASSTLLRDGYTF. DNA for the CDR3: TGTGCCAGCAGCACCCTTCTCAGGGACGGCTACACCTTC.

This clonotype turned up a few times. The chain is built from TRBV7-9 and TRBJ2-5; D is uncertain. Germline assignment: CDR1 SEHNR and CDR2 FQNEAQ (reference sequence). The V and J ends lost 5 bases and 2 bases respectively, with 18 bases between them. The CDR3 is made up of 16 amino acids. CDR3 coding DNA: TGTGCCAGCAGCCCGCCCTTCTCGAGACTTCAAGAGACCCAGTACTTC. This sequence encodes CASSPPFSRLQETQYF.

V usage is TRBV19 and J usage is TRBJ1-6; D perhaps matches TRBD1 (6 bases). The germline V and J ends were trimmed by 8 bases and 6 bases, with 20 bases remaining between them. The germline CDR1 and CDR2 sequences are LNHDA and SQIVND (reference sequence). This CDR3 contains 16 residues. The CDR3 is CASESSQGSSNSPLHF. CDR3 sequence (DNA): TGTGCCAGTGAATCGTCCCAGGGGTCTAGTAATTCACCCCTCCACTTT.

This clonotype appeared a few times. One end of the junction varies from germline; a read error may be responsible. The chain uses TRBV7-7 and TRBJ2-2, with D maybe TRBD1 (6 bases). The germline CDR1 and CDR2 sequences are SSHAT and FNYEAQ (reference sequence). This CDR3 is 15 amino acids long. In DNA form, the CDR3 reads TGTGCTAGCAGTCAAACAGGGACCAACACCGGGGAGCTGTTTTTT. It translates to CASSQTGTNTGELFF. The entire variable domain, with the rest obtained from reference TRBV7-7 and TRBJ2-2, is as follows: GAGVSQSPRYKVTKRGQDVTLRCDPISSHATLYWYQQALGQGPEFLTYFNYEAQPDKSGLPSDRFSAERPEGSISTLTIQRTEQRDSAMYRCASSQTGTNTGELFFGEGSRLTVL.